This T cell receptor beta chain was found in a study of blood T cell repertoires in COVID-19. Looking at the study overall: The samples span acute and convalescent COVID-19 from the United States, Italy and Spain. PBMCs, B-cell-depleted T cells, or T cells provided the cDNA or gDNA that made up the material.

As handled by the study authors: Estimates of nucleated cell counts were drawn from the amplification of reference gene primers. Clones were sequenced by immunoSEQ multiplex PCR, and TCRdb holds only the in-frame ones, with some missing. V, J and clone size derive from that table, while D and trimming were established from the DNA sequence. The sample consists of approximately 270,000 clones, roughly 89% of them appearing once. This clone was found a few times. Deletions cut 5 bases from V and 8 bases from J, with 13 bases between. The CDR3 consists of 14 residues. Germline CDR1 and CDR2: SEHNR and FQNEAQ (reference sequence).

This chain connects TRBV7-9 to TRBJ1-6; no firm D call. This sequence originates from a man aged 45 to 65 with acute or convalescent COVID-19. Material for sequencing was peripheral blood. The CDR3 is CASSPGERHSPLHF. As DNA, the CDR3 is TGTGCCAGCAGCCCTGGGGAGAGGCATTCACCCCTCCACTTT.